This T cell receptor (beta chain) was identified in a study of blood T cells in healthy people across ages. Overall study results and limits: Across samples, TCR beta diversity tracked strongly with naive T cell percentage.

CDR3 length: 12 amino acids. Trimming took off 6 bases at V and 6 bases at J, with 8 bases between the two ends. Germline CDR1 reads SNHLY; CDR2 reads FYNNEI. With a J-beta primer mix and a sample-barcoded 5' primer, a second PCR ran about 6 to 11 cycles. TCRdb re-analysed the 5' RACE reads in MiXCR, keeping a single row per CDR3 protein. The sample has some 850,000 distinct CDR3 sequences, roughly 24% seen once. About this clonotype: Its target is not known.

A further study also used this sample, focusing on T cells of mothers and their children. As reported in that work: A slight, non-significant increase in overlap was found for related mother-child pairs relative to unrelated pairs. The search for persistent microchimeric T cell clones detected none.

V usage is TRBV2 and J usage is TRBJ1-4; D is unclear. The clonotype was recovered from a boy aged 5-17 years in good health. Specimen: blood. The CDR3 spells CASRRDDEKLFF. Written as DNA, the CDR3 is TGTGCCAGCAGGAGGGATGATGAAAAACTGTTTTTT.